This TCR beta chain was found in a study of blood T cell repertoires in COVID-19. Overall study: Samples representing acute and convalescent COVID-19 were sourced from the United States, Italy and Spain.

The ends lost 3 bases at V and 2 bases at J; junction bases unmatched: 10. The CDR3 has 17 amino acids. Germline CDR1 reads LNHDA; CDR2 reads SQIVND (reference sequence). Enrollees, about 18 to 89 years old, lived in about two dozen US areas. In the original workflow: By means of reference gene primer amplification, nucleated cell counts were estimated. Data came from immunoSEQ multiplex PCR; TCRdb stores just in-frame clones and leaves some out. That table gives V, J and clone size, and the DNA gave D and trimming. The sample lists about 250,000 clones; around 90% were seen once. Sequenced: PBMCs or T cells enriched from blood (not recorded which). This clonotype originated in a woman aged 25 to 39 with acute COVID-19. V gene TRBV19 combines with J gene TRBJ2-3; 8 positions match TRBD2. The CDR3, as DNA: TGTGCCAGTAGTATGGGGAGCGGGGGCGCTAACACAGATACGCAGTATTTT. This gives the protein CASSMGSGGANTDTQYF.